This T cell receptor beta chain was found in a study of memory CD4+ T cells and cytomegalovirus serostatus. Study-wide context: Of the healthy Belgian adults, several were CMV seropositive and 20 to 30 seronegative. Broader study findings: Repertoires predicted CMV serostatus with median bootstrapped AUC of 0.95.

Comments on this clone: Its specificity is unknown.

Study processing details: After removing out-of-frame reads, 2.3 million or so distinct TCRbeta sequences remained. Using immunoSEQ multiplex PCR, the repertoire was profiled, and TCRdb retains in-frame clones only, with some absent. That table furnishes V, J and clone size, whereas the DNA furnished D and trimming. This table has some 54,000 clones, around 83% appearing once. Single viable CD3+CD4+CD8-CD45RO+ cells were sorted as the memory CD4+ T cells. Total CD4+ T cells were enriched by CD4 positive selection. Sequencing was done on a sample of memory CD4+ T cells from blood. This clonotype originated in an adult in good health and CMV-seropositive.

CDR3 in DNA: TGTGCCAGCAGGTCTAGGAGCACTAATGAAAAACTGTTTTTT. Translating it yields CASRSRSTNEKLFF. V and J are TRBV2 and TRBJ1-4, with D hard to call. The V and J ends lost 6 bases and 2 bases respectively, with 10 bases between them. CDR3 length: 14 amino acids. Germline V gene data show CDR1 as SNHLY and CDR2 as FYNNEI.